This record concerns one T cell receptor (beta chain) sequence. The junction had 17 bases not matched to a gene; V was cut back by 4 bases and J by 4 bases. This CDR3 has 19 residues. CDR1 is SGHTS and CDR2 is YDEGEE in the germline V gene. Libraries were prepared by immunoSEQ multiplex PCR; TCRdb keeps only in-frame clonotypes and omits some of them. The data show 60,000 to 75,000 clones, around 95% seen once. This chain uses TRBV5-8 with TRBJ2-3, with 11 nucleotides matching TRBD2. Sequencing was done on a sample of PBMCs. The source is a man between 40 and 49 years old with rheumatoid arthritis. The CDR3 DNA reads TGTGCCAGCAGCCTACACCGTTCTATACTAGCGGGAGTAGCAGATACGCAGTATTTT. It encodes CASSLHRSILAGVADTQYF.